This T cell receptor beta chain was identified during a study of PD-1 blockade in classical Hodgkin lymphoma (dated by TCRdb to 2020 to 2021). In the study overall: Nivolumab dosing was 3 mg/kg intravenously every 2 weeks, continuing until either disease progression or unacceptable toxicity. To define a peripheral blood immune signature of response to PD-1 blockade in classical Hodgkin lymphoma, the study combined TCR beta sequencing with CyTOF. Results and caveats for the whole study, not just this receptor: Only a single clinical trial cohort was studied, and what caused the repertoire differences, possibly disease activity or prior therapy, remained undefined. Lower diversity was seen in patients whose nivolumab began less than 1 year after ASCT, and these patients were left out of later analyses so that immune reconstitution would not confound the results. Baseline diversity similar to that of newly diagnosed patients was observed in trial patients achieving complete response, whereas significantly lower diversity was observed in partial responders and progressors. By C4D1, a significant rise was seen in CD4+ TCR diversity but not in CD8+ TCR diversity (p=0.0027 vs p=0.16), and the rise was most apparent among complete responders (p=0.02). Baseline TCR diversity was reported as lower in newly diagnosed patients than in healthy donors, and lower still in relapsed/refractory patients.

Per the publication, the time point label means: cycle 1 day 1 (C1D1), immediately before nivolumab initiation. Relapse after autologous stem cell transplantation had occurred in all trial patients, and cohorts A, B and C were distinguished by prior brentuximab vedotin exposure. The trial cohort was composed of 56 patients with relapsed/refractory classical Hodgkin lymphoma, for whom complete response, partial response or progressive disease was recorded as best overall response. Single-agent nivolumab was administered to trial patients in the multi-cohort phase II CheckMate 205 trial. An independent review committee assessed best overall response by applying the 2007 International Working Group response criteria. Trial PBMCs were obtained immediately prior to nivolumab initiation (C1D1) and on therapy at cycle 2 day 1 and cycle 4 day 1. Peripheral blood was collected in 8 mL Vacutainer Cell Preparation Tubes, from which PBMCs were isolated by centrifugation and then cryopreserved.

Genomic DNA was isolated using the Qiagen DNeasy kit from unsorted PBMCs as well as from negatively selected CD4+ and CD8+ fractions. Amplification of TCR beta CDR3 regions was done by immunoSEQ multiplex PCR with primers that anneal to V and J segments. A synthetic immune receptor repertoire was used to minimize amplification bias, and remaining bias was computationally removed after sequencing. The original pipeline was this. Custom Python scripts were used to quantify repertoire diversity as the Shannon entropy index. Unsorted, CD4+ and CD8+ repertoires were analyzed separately, except in combined analyses where CD4+ and CD8+ sequences were merged in silico. A clone was considered expanded if an increase in frequency of at least 2-fold after treatment relative to C1D1 was found, and a pseudocount of 0.5 was applied to clones undetected at baseline. Singleton clones were defined as clones with 0 or 1 copy at C1D1, and non-singleton clones were defined as clones with 2 or more copies. Clones expanded in unsorted samples were annotated as CD4+, CD8+ or unknown by matching protein sequences in sorted samples from the same patient. Diversity changes from C1D1 to C4D1 were tested in paired samples using Wilcoxon tests. Here the immuneACCESS table is served through TCRdb, limited to in-frame sequences with V and J called. Missing clones are a known gap in these copies; in checked studies unresolved V genes cover under half, and the rest lacks a known reason. V and J calls and clone size are those listed in that table; D and trimming were worked out from the DNA. A total of about 24,000 clones appear in this sample, approximately 69% of them only once. The ten largest clonotypes hold 3% to 4% of the sample.

As regards this clone: Its specific antigen is unknown. Per-base quality was not reported, and no clone a single base away is much larger than it.

The trim is 2 bases for V and 6 bases for J, with a gap of 10 bases between the germline ends. Via the germline V gene, CDR1 is MDHEN and CDR2 SYDVKM. Including the terminal cysteine and phenylalanine, the CDR3 comprises 14 residues. Only the CDR3 DNA is retained, 42 bases long and in frame from the first base. The rearranged segments are TRBV28 and TRBJ1-4; the D gene cannot be resolved reliably. The specimen was peripheral blood mononuclear cells (PBMCs), collected at baseline. The clonotype comes from a human donor with classical Hodgkin lymphoma. The bases read TGTGCCAGCAGTTTAGGAGGTCGTCATGAAAAACTGTTTTTT. Translated, it reads CASSLGGRHEKLFF.